This T cell receptor beta chain was identified during a study of human T cells and chemical hapten exposure. Study-wide background: The variation in per-sample TCR yields arose mainly from small differences in pooled library volumes. General study points: TCRs at a frequency above 1 in 1000 stayed unchanged with DPC sensitization.

During construction of the library, unique molecular identifiers were attached to individual cDNA molecules for quantitative, reproducible TCR counting. TCRdb ran MiXCR on the reads and lists one entry per CDR3 protein. This table holds 120,000 or so distinct CDR3 sequences, 6.5% to 10% found once. The trim removed 2 bases at V and 3 bases at J, leaving 8 bases unmatched. The CDR3 has 17 amino acids. Per germline, CDR1 SGHAT and CDR2 FQNNGV. There are a few counts of this clonotype. Antigen specificity is unknown. The total RNA was obtained from whole blood that was not fractionated. The chain combines TRBV11-2 with TRBJ2-4, with 9 bases aligning to TRBD1. Sample: whole blood. The TCR comes from a human donor in good health. Some clones in this sample may be carry-over from other donors' samples. In DNA, the CDR3 is TGTGCCAGCAGCTTAAACACAGGGGGCATAGACAAAAACATTCAGTACTTC. Translation gives CASSLNTGGIDKNIQYF.